The 13 T cell receptor beta chains given below trace back to one sample, sequenced in a study of alternative splicing in chronic myeloid leukemia remission. The wider study: Trial remission samples were taken at major or complete molecular response, at 12 or 24 months.

Libraries were built from poly-A-enriched mRNA from around 1 ug total RNA. TCRdb reanalyzed the bulk RNA-seq reads and collapses them to one entry per CDR3 protein, without DNA. The sample records about 330 distinct CDR3 sequences, 75% to 90% being singletons. Sample: PBMCs or total blood leukocytes (not recorded which), taken during remission. All receptors come from an adult with chronic myeloid leukemia.

The V gene is TRBV5-1, the J gene TRBJ2-7; TCRdb lists TRBD2, though no DNA is available to test this call. CDR1 is SGHRS and CDR2 is YFSETQ in the germline V gene. There are 15 residues in the CDR3. The CDR3 loop is CASSLAGDQGGEQYF.

This chain joins TRBV7-8 and TRBJ1-6. The CDR3 contains 15 residues. Germline CDR1 and CDR2: SGHVS and FQNEAQ. The CDR3 loop reads CASSPQGRDNSPLHF.

V gene TRBV5-1 combines with J gene TRBJ2-1; there is no DNA to check the TCRdb D call of TRBD1. The V gene's germline CDR1 is SGHRS and CDR2 YFSETQ. The CDR3 runs to 15 residues. The CDR3 sequence is CASKRGQGANNEQFF.

The rearrangement links TRBV4-1 to TRBJ1-1. There are 15 residues in the CDR3. Germline V gene data show CDR1 as MGHRA and CDR2 as YSYEKL. This chain's CDR3 is CASSQSPDRLTEAFF.

J is TRBJ2-3 and V is TRBV11-2. Germline V gene data show CDR1 as SGHAT and CDR2 as FQNNGV. The CDR3 loop spans 17 amino acids. This CDR3 reads CASSLNSIGSSTDTQYF.

The chain recombines TRBV6-5 with TRBJ1-5. CDR1 is MNHEY and CDR2 is SVGAGI in the germline V gene. The CDR3 has 13 residues. The CDR3 sequence is CASSYSPGGPQHF.

This clonotype showed up just once. The V call is TRBV6-6, the J call TRBJ1-2; checking the TCRdb D call of TRBD1 is not possible without DNA. The CDR3 spans 15 residues. Germline CDR1 MNHNY, CDR2 SVGAGI (reference sequence). This CDR3 reads CASSRDRDVNYGYTF.

V is TRBV9 and J is TRBJ1-2. This CDR3 is built from 12 residues. Germline CDR1 is SGDLS and CDR2 is YYNGEE. CDR3 region: CASSASPDGYTF.

A single count supports this clonotype. The genes are TRBV15 and TRBJ2-3; no DNA is available, so the TRBD1 call from TCRdb remains unchecked. Germline V lookup: CDR1 LNHNV, CDR2 YYDKDF (reference sequence). The CDR3 is made up of 15 amino acids. The CDR3 is CATTRTGLSTDTQYF. Looking up the rest from reference TRBV15 and TRBJ2-3 gives the full variable domain: DAMVIQNPRYQVTQFGKPVTLSCSQTLNHNVMYWYQQKSSQAPKLLFHYYDKDFNNEADTPDNFQSRRPNTSFCFLDIRSPGLGDTAMYLCATTRTGLSTDTQYFGPGTRLTVL.

The chain carries TRBV12-3 or TRBV12-4 and TRBJ2-3; TCRdb lists TRBD2, though no DNA is available to test this call. The CDR3 is 17 amino acids. CDR3 in amino acids: CASSRATWTSGGDTQYF.

The chain couples TRBV3-1 to TRBJ2-3. Germline V CDR1 and CDR2: LGHDT, YNNKEL (reference sequence). CDR3 length: 11 residues. CDR3 amino acids: CASSQGLTQYF.

The rearrangement uses TRBV29-1 and TRBJ1-2. The length of the CDR3 is 13 residues. Germline V lookup: CDR1 SQVTM, CDR2 ANQGSEA. The CDR3 protein is CSVVEGRGSGYTF.

The rearrangement joins TRBV5-1 to TRBJ2-7. Germline values: CDR1 SGHRS, CDR2 YFSETQ. The CDR3 is 12 residues long. CDR3 residues: CASSVVSYEQYF.